This T cell receptor (beta chain) was captured in a study of CD8 T cells in ankylosing spondylitis (dated by TCRdb to about 2017). Study-wide context: To find TCR variants linked to disease, the study profiled T cell receptor beta repertoires in ankylosing spondylitis patients and healthy donors. In total, the full study cohort was made up of 110 or so healthy donors and roughly 27 ankylosing spondylitis patients. Peripheral blood was sampled, and synovial fluid was also collected from ankylosing spondylitis patients. Results and caveats for the whole study, not just this receptor: A TCR beta motif of roughly 8 highly homologous amino acid variants appeared characteristic of blood from ankylosing spondylitis patients. The disease-linked clones were reported as significantly enriched in matched synovial fluid samples from ankylosing spondylitis patients. A CD8+ phenotype was shown by the disease-linked clones, which were found at relatively low frequencies in peripheral blood. Some motif variants had previously been reported in the synovial fluid and blood of reactive arthritis patients, which suggests shared mechanisms of disease initiation.

CDR1 SGDLS and CDR2 YYNGEE are derived from the germline V gene. The V end loses 2 bases and the J end loses 0 bases, and a stretch of 1 base separates them. The cysteine opens and the phenylalanine closes a CDR3 of 12 amino acids. Only the CDR3 DNA is retained, 36 bases long and in frame from the first base. Sequencing used an Illumina HiSeq 2500. TCR beta libraries were prepared by quantitative 5'-RACE with molecular barcodes. The authors processed their data as follows. To identify disease-linked TCR variants, a new computational method was used, one built on a probabilistic model of VDJ rearrangement. The public reads were run again by TCRdb, first through fastp at Q25 and then through MiXCR, and only productive beta chains were kept. Under each unique CDR3 protein, matching rows form one entry showing the most common genes and DNA. TCRdb assigned the V and J calls; the authors' analysis was not used. The sample data list about 260,000 distinct CDR3 sequences, and under 30% of these were observed just once. The biggest ten clones account for approximately 0.61% of the sample.

This clonotype came up a few times. No cognate antigen has been identified for it. The sample holds no much larger clone one base away, and base qualities are not on file. The clonotype comes from a male donor with ankylosing spondylitis or in good health (not recorded which). The chain is made from TRBV9 and TRBJ2-3; there is no confident call for the D gene. Specimen: blood, either unsorted or a sorted T cell fraction (not recorded which). CDR3 region: CASSVSTDTQYF. The nucleotide sequence is given as TGTGCCAGCAGCGTCAGCACAGATACGCAGTATTTT.